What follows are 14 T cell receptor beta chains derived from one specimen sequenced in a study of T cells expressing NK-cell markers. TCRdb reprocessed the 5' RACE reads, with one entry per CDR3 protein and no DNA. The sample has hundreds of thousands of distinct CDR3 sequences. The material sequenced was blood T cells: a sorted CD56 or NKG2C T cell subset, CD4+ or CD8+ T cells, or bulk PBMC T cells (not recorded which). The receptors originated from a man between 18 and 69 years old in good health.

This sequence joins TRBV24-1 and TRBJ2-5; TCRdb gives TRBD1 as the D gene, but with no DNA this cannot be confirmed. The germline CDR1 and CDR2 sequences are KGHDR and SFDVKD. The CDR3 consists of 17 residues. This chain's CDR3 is CATSDLGTGPAQETQYF.

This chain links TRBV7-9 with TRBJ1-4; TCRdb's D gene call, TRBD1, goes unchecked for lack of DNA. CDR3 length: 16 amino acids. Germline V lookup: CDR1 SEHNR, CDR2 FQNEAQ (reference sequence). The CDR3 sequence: CASSLSSGHPNEKLFF.

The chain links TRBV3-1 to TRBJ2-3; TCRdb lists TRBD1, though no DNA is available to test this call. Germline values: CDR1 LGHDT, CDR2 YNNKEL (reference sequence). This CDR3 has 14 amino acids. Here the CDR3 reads CASSHLAPRDTQYF.

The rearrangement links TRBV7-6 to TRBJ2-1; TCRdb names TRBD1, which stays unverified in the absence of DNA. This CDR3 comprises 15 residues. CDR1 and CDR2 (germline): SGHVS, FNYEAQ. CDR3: CASSLAWRGGDEQFF.

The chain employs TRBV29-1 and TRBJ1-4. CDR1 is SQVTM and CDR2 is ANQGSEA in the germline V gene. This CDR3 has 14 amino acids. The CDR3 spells CSVARLATNEKLFF.

The CDR3 protein is CASSQGRPGYEQFF. The chain has TRBV14 and TRBJ2-1; TCRdb names TRBD1, which stays unverified in the absence of DNA. In germline, CDR1 is SGHDN, CDR2 FVKESK. The CDR3 is made up of 14 amino acids.

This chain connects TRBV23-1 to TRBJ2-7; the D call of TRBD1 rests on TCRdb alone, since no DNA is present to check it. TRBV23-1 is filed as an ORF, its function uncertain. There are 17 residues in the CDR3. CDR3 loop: CASSQGLGQRGSYEQYF.

The CDR3: CASSSDRGRADTQYF. V usage is TRBV7-2 and J usage is TRBJ2-3; as DNA is missing, the TRBD1 call by TCRdb cannot be tested. The germline gives CDR1 SGHTA, CDR2 FQGNSA. The CDR3 has 15 residues.

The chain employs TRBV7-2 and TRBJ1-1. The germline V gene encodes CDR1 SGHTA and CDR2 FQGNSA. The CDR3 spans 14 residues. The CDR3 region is CASSSPGSQAEAFF.

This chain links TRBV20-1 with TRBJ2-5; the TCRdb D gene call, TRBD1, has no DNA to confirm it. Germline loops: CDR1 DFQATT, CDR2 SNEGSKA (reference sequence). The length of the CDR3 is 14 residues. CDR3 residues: CSAHREGARKTQYF.

CDR3 region: CSASLSLSYEQYF. The J gene is TRBJ2-7, the V gene TRBV20-1. Germline CDR1 DFQATT, CDR2 SNEGSKA (reference sequence). This CDR3 comprises 13 residues.

The chain's CDR3 is CATSRDHPGTSGASYNEQFF. The V gene is TRBV15, the J gene TRBJ2-1; TCRdb returns TRBD2, unconfirmable since there is no DNA. The CDR3 loop spans 20 amino acids. CDR1 LNHNV and CDR2 YYDKDF come from the germline V gene (reference sequence).

CDR3: CSAQRTNKNIQYF. The genes are TRBV29-1 and TRBJ2-4. Germline V gives CDR1 SQVTM, CDR2 ANQGSEA. This CDR3 comprises 13 residues.

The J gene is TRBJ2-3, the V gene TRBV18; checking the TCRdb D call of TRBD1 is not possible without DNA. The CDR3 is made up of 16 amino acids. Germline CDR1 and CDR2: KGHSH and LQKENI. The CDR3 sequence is CASSPKQGAGTDTQYF.